The rows below give T cell receptor beta chains drawn from one sample of a study of early T cells in non-severe SARS-CoV-2 infection. TCRdb redid the calling of the 5' RACE reads with MiXCR, one entry per CDR3 protein. Of about 58,000 distinct CDR3 sequences in the sample, about 12% were seen once. Sequenced input: whole blood. Receptor source: an adult who was a healthcare worker with PCR-confirmed SARS-CoV-2 infection or an uninfected control (not recorded which). CDR3s include the opening cysteine and the closing phenylalanine or tryptophan. A D gene is named only where the DNA matches it firmly. Where a row states a size, it is once, few, many or the class of an expanded clone; other rows omit it.

size: .
V: TRBV5-1
D: TRBD1
J: TRBJ1-2
CDR3: CASNPGTGERGYTF
DNA: TGCGCCAGCAACCCCGGGACAGGGGAGAGGGGCTACACCTTC

size: many
V: TRBV4-1
D: TRBD1
J: TRBJ2-7
CDR3: CASSQRQGTEGEQYF
DNA: TGCGCCAGCAGCCAACGACAGGGGACCGAGGGCGAGCAGTACTTC

size: many
V: TRBV5-6
D: .
J: TRBJ2-5
CDR3: CASSLSLVETQYF
DNA: TGTGCCAGCAGCTTGAGTCTAGTTGAGACCCAGTACTTC

size: many
V: TRBV29-1
D: TRBD1
J: TRBJ2-5
CDR3: CSGTQTGGGETQYF
DNA: TGCAGCGGCACCCAGACAGGGGGCGGGGAGACCCAGTACTTC

size: .
V: TRBV6-2/TRBV6-3
D: .
J: TRBJ2-5
CDR3: CASRPRGLLRLPSGETQYF
DNA: TGTGCCAGCAGACCCAGGGGCCTACTAAGATTACCAAGCGGGGAGACCCAGTACTTC

size: .
V: TRBV11-1
D: TRBD2
J: TRBJ2-1
CDR3: CASSPGGRVHEQFF
DNA: TGTGCCAGCAGCCCGGGGGGAAGAGTCCATGAGCAGTTCTTC

size: .
V: TRBV19
D: TRBD2
J: TRBJ2-3
CDR3: CASSSLAGVSVDTQYF
DNA: TGTGCCAGTAGTTCCTTAGCGGGAGTGTCGGTAGATACGCAGTATTTT

size: few
V: TRBV20-1
D: .
J: TRBJ1-1
CDR3: CSVRNRYGNTEAFF
DNA: TGCAGTGTTCGAAACAGGTACGGGAACACTGAAGCTTTCTTT

size: many
V: TRBV3-1
D: .
J: TRBJ2-7
CDR3: CASRRAASYEQYF
DNA: TGTGCCAGCCGAAGGGCGGCCTCCTACGAGCAGTACTTC

size: few
V: TRBV29-1
D: TRBD1
J: TRBJ2-1
CDR3: CSVEDPRTGESYNEQFF
DNA: TGCAGCGTTGAAGATCCCCGGACAGGGGAGTCCTACAATGAGCAGTTCTTC

size: .
V: TRBV11-2
D: TRBD1
J: TRBJ1-2
CDR3: CASSLSVGTGLGRNYGYTF
DNA: TGTGCCAGCAGCTTAAGTGTCGGGACAGGTCTAGGTAGGAACTATGGCTACACCTTC

size: many
V: TRBV7-6
D: .
J: TRBJ1-3
CDR3: CASSLSNFGNTIYF
DNA: TGTGCCAGCAGCTTGTCCAACTTCGGAAACACCATATATTTT

size: many
V: TRBV6-1
D: .
J: TRBJ1-2
CDR3: CASSAVSTGGGYTF
DNA: TGTGCCAGCAGTGCCGTCTCGACAGGCGGCGGCTACACCTTC

size: .
V: TRBV29-1
D: .
J: TRBJ1-2
CDR3: CSATTGGWAGGYTF
DNA: TGCAGCGCCACAACTGGGGGTTGGGCCGGTGGCTACACCTTC

size: many
V: TRBV20-1
D: TRBD2
J: TRBJ2-1
CDR3: CSAPDSGTIYNEQFF
DNA: TGCAGTGCCCCTGACTCGGGGACTATCTACAATGAGCAGTTCTTC

size: many
V: TRBV6-2/TRBV6-3
D: .
J: TRBJ1-5
CDR3: CAAVRAYNQPQHF
DNA: TGTGCCGCCGTCCGGGCCTACAATCAGCCCCAGCATTTT

size: many
V: TRBV5-1
D: .
J: TRBJ2-7
CDR3: CASSLSLTVDEQYF
DNA: TGCGCCAGCAGCTTATCTCTGACAGTAGACGAGCAGTACTTC

size: many
V: TRBV12-3/TRBV12-4
D: .
J: TRBJ2-1
CDR3: CASSPLASLGYEQFF
DNA: TGTGCCAGCAGTCCCTTAGCGTCTCTGGGGTATGAGCAGTTCTTC